The 18 T cell receptor beta chains below were found in one sample sequenced in a study of beta chain features in type 1 diabetes. Reverse transcribing all isolated RNA meant expressed TCRB transcripts were sequenced. The data were produced by immunoSEQ multiplex PCR, yet TCRdb's version contains in-frame clones alone and is incomplete. The profile shows 120,000 to 150,000 clones, about 50% of them singletons. What was sequenced was Tregs from blood. The receptors here all came from a young man in good health.

This chain uses TRBV7-2 with TRBJ2-5, with TRBD2 matching 7 bases. CDR3 length equals 15 residues. The germline gives CDR1 SGHTA, CDR2 FQGNSA. V gave up 1 base and J gave up 5 bases; unmatched junction bases: 7. The CDR3 region has the DNA TGTGCCAGCAGCTTAGTCGACGGGGGAGGGGAGACCCAGTACTTC. This gives the protein CASSLVDGGGETQYF.

The chain couples TRBV29-1 to TRBJ2-3, with a tentative D call TRBD2 (5 bases). Germline V gives CDR1 SQVTM, CDR2 ANQGSEA. Trimming removed 7 bases at V and 1 base at J, with 12 bases between. The length of the CDR3 is 13 residues. In DNA, the CDR3 is TGCAGCGCCCCGAAGGAGGGCACAGATACGCAGTATTTT. It yields the protein CSAPKEGTDTQYF.

Only a few counts were recorded for this clone. This rearrangement joins TRBV5-1 to TRBJ2-5; TRBD2 aligns across 12 bases. Germline V gives CDR1 SGHRS, CDR2 YFSETQ. The CDR3 contains 18 residues. Trimming took 0 bases from V and 4 from J; bases not matched to a gene: 10. The CDR3 DNA reads TGCGCCAGCAGCTTGGTCGGACTAGCGGGACGATCTGGAGAGACCCAGTACTTC. Amino acid sequence: CASSLVGLAGRSGETQYF. The variable domain in full, completed from reference TRBV5-1 and TRBJ2-5, reads KAGVTQTPRYLIKTRGQQVTLSCSPISGHRSVSWYQQTPGQGLQFLFEYFSETQRNKGNFPGRFSGRQFSNSRSEMNVSTLELGDSALYLCASSLVGLAGRSGETQYFGPGTRLLVL.

This clone has just a few counts. The chain has TRBV7-9 and TRBJ2-5, with 7 positions matching TRBD1. V gave up 5 bases and J gave up 2 bases; unmatched junction bases: 8. Per the germline V gene, CDR1 is SEHNR and CDR2 is FQNEAQ (reference sequence). There are 15 residues in the CDR3. DNA for the CDR3: TGTGCCAGCAGCCTAGGGGACAGAGATCAAGAGACCCAGTACTTC. Its translation: CASSLGDRDQETQYF.

The chain joins TRBV9 to TRBJ2-7, with 7 nucleotides matching TRBD2. Germline values: CDR1 SGDLS, CDR2 YYNGEE. The CDR3 totals 15 residues. V trimming: 0 bases; J trimming: 4 bases; junction bases outside the gene matches: 7. The CDR3 spells CASSVGFLAAYEQYF. The CDR3 DNA reads TGTGCCAGCAGCGTAGGTTTCCTAGCGGCGTACGAGCAGTACTTC.

V and J are TRBV18 and TRBJ1-6; no clear D gene. V lost 2 bases to trimming and J lost 7 bases, with 3 bases between them. This CDR3 has 12 amino acids. CDR1 is KGHSH and CDR2 is LQKENI in the germline V gene. The CDR3 bases are TGTGCCAGCTCACCAGAGAATTCACCCCTCCACTTT. Translating it yields CASSPENSPLHF. Drawing the rest from reference TRBV18 and TRBJ1-6, the complete variable domain is NAGVMQNPRHLVRRRGQEARLRCSPMKGHSHVYWYRQLPEEGLKFMVYLQKENIIDESGMPKERFSAEFPKEGPSILRIQQVVRGDSAAYFCASSPENSPLHFGNGTRLTVT.

The CDR3 DNA is TGTGCCAGCAGCTTAGTCTCAGGGGAAGCCTACGAGCAGTACTTC. It translates to CASSLVSGEAYEQYF. This sequence joins TRBV7-2 and TRBJ2-7; TRBD1 is a possible D gene (6 bases). Trimming left V 1 base short and J 2 bases short, with 12 bases between. Per germline, CDR1 SGHTA and CDR2 FQGNSA. The length of the CDR3 is 15 residues.

The chain carries TRBV10-3 and TRBJ1-4, with 11 bases aligning to TRBD1. The V gene end was trimmed by 2 bases and the J gene end by 8 bases; junction bases not matched to a gene: 4. Per germline, CDR1 ENHRY and CDR2 SYGVKD. The CDR3 length is 15 residues. CDR3 in amino acids: CAISETGTGGEKLFF. The CDR3 region has the DNA TGTGCCATCAGTGAGACCGGGACAGGGGGAGAAAAACTGTTTTTT.

This clone was counted between two and nine times. This rearrangement joins TRBV2 to TRBJ1-5, with D tentatively TRBD1 (6 bases). The CDR3 totals 13 residues. Germline CDR1 reads SNHLY; CDR2 reads FYNNEI. Trimming cost V 8 bases and J 7 bases, with 15 bases left between them. The CDR3 protein is CASRGARTQPQHF. Here the CDR3 DNA reads TGTGCCAGCCGGGGGGCGCGGACCCAGCCCCAGCATTTT.

This clone showed up just a few times. V usage is TRBV10-3 and J usage is TRBJ2-1; possibly TRBD2 for D (6 bases). The CDR3 runs to 16 residues. V lost 10 bases and J lost 0, with 19 bases in between. Germline V lookup: CDR1 ENHRY, CDR2 SYGVKD. The DNA of the CDR3 is TGTGCCACCGCCCTGAGGGCCGGGAGCTCCTACAATGAGCAGTTCTTC. Translation gives CATALRAGSSYNEQFF.

The chain uses TRBV15 and TRBJ2-7, with 11 bases identical to TRBD1. With 3 bases clipped from V and 3 bases from J, the junction kept 7 bases outside the gene matches. The germline gives CDR1 LNHNV, CDR2 YYDKDF (reference sequence). The CDR3 is 16 amino acids. Written as DNA, the CDR3 is TGTGCCACCAGCAGGGGACAGGGGGTCAAATACTACGAGCAGTACTTC. This codes for CATSRGQGVKYYEQYF. Full variable domain (remainder filled in from reference TRBV15 and TRBJ2-7): DAMVIQNPRYQVTQFGKPVTLSCSQTLNHNVMYWYQQKSSQAPKLLFHYYDKDFNNEADTPDNFQSRRPNTSFCFLDIRSPGLGDTAMYLCATSRGQGVKYYEQYFGPGTRLTVT.

This clone was found a few times. J is TRBJ1-1 and V is TRBV29-1; D uncertain. V was cut by 7 bases and J by 7 bases, with 16 bases left in between. Per the germline V gene, CDR1 is SQVTM and CDR2 is ANQGSEA. The CDR3 sequence is 12 residues long. CDR3 protein: CSATSGSSEAFF. CDR3 bases: TGCAGCGCCACCAGCGGATCCAGTGAAGCTTTCTTT. Filled out from reference TRBV29-1 and TRBJ1-1, the complete variable domain reads SAVISQKPSRDICQRGTSLTIQCQVDSQVTMMFWYRQQPGQSLTLIATANQGSEATYESGFVIDKFPISRPNLTFSTLTVSNMSPEDSSIYLCSATSGSSEAFFGQGTRLTVV.

This clone has a handful of counts. The chain combines TRBV4-3 with TRBJ2-7, with 12 positions matching TRBD2. Trimming cost V 1 base and J 2 bases; bases outside gene matches: 3. Germline CDR1 reads LGHNA; CDR2 reads YSLEER. The CDR3 has 16 amino acids. CDR3 in DNA: TGCGCCAGCAGCCAAGGGGCTAGCGGGGGGGCCTACGAGCAGTACTTC. Its translation: CASSQGASGGAYEQYF.

This clone has more than one count but fewer than ten. The chain carries TRBV9 and TRBJ2-2; tentative D call: TRBD2 (5 bases). CDR1 SGDLS and CDR2 YYNGEE come from the germline V gene. The CDR3 runs 16 residues. Trimming cost V 5 bases and J 2 bases, with 16 bases left between them. This CDR3 reads CASRPGMGLNTGELFF. The CDR3 DNA reads as TGTGCCAGCAGACCCGGGATGGGGTTAAACACCGGGGAGCTGTTTTTT.

In this sample, this clone turned up a few times. The genes are TRBV30 and TRBJ1-1, with D perhaps TRBD1 (6 bases). V shed 6 bases and J shed 4 bases, with 12 bases lying between them. The CDR3 extends over 12 amino acids. Looked up from germline, CDR1 is GTSNPN and CDR2 is SVGIG (reference sequence). The CDR3 is CACTGLGTEAFF. The DNA of the CDR3 is TGTGCCTGTACAGGGTTAGGCACTGAAGCTTTCTTT.

The rearrangement uses TRBV7-9 and TRBJ1-6; 8 bases are shared with TRBD1. The CDR3 spans 17 residues. With V trimmed by 5 bases and J by 8 bases, 14 bases remained unmatched. The germline gives CDR1 SEHNR, CDR2 FQNEAQ (reference sequence). The DNA of the CDR3 is TGTGCCAGCAGCGCCTCGATTGGACAGGGAGCTGATTCACCCCTCCACTTT. This sequence encodes CASSASIGQGADSPLHF.

The chain links TRBV6-6 to TRBJ2-1; TRBD2 is a possible D gene (6 bases). Germline assignment: CDR1 MNHNY and CDR2 SVGAGI (reference sequence). Trimming took 6 bases from V and 8 from J, leaving 11 bases between them. The CDR3 extends over 12 amino acids. CDR3 protein: CASRTGGDEQFF. The CDR3 DNA follows: TGTGCCAGCAGGACTGGCGGGGATGAGCAGTTCTTC.

V usage is TRBV27 and J usage is TRBJ1-1; tentatively, D is TRBD1 (6 bases). This CDR3 is built from 16 residues. Trimming pared 4 bases from V and 2 bases from J, leaving 17 bases between. Germline V lookup: CDR1 MNHEY, CDR2 SMNVEV (reference sequence). The CDR3 loop reads CASSSLPGQRNTEAFF. The CDR3 DNA follows: TGTGCCAGCAGTTCACTCCCAGGACAGAGAAACACTGAAGCTTTCTTT.